The 14 T cell receptor beta chains below all came from one sample that was sequenced in a study. Treg sorting used a CD4+CD25+CD127-/low gate. TCRdb independently ran MiXCR on the 5' RACE reads; one entry per CDR3 protein. The table records 34,000 or so distinct CDR3 sequences, roughly a quarter of them present only once. The source material was tumor-infiltrating Tregs sorted from the breast tumor. These receptors came from a female donor with breast cancer.

A remark on this clonotype: This may come from a read error, since a much larger clone is one base off. V and J are TRBV19 and TRBJ1-5; D possibly corresponds to TRBD1 (5 bases). The V gene's germline CDR1 is LNHDA and CDR2 SQIVND (reference sequence). The length of the CDR3 is 16 residues. Trimming left V 4 bases short and J 3 bases short, with 16 bases between. The CDR3 sequence: CASSKGLGAFNQPQHF. The DNA of the CDR3 is TGTGCCAGTAGTAAGGGCCTAGGGGCCTTCAATCAGCCCCAGCATTTT.

This clonotype was detected ten times or more. The chain recombines TRBV7-7 with TRBJ2-2; D call uncertain. This CDR3 has 13 residues. Germline CDR1 and CDR2: SSHAT and FNYEAQ (reference sequence). Trimming removed 6 bases at V and 6 bases at J, with 11 bases between. CDR3 residues: CASSFVRAGELFF. The CDR3 coding sequence is TGTGCCAGCAGTTTCGTTCGAGCCGGGGAGCTGTTTTTT.

This clonotype was picked up many times. The chain employs TRBV6-1 and TRBJ1-5, with D perhaps matching TRBD1 (5 bases). With 4 bases removed from V and 0 bases from J, the gap between germline ends came to 22 bases. CDR3 size: 19 residues. The germline gives CDR1 MNHNS, CDR2 SASEGT. Here the CDR3 DNA reads TGTGCCAGCAGTGGCGACAGAGGATATTCTTCCTCTAGCAATCAGCCCCAGCATTTT. Protein: CASSGDRGYSSSSNQPQHF.

At least ten counts were recorded for this clonotype. This chain joins TRBV28 and TRBJ2-7; 9 bases are a match to TRBD1. The CDR3 spans 16 residues. Unmatched junction bases numbered 10, after V lost 7 bases and J lost 0 bases. The germline V gene has CDR1 MDHEN and CDR2 SYDVKM. For the CDR3, the DNA is TGTGCCAGCACCGGAGGACAGGGGAAGGGCTCCTACGAGCAGTACTTC. It encodes CASTGGQGKGSYEQYF.

The V call is TRBV20-1, the J call TRBJ2-1; unclear D gene. V was cut by 0 bases and J by 5 bases, with 20 bases left in between. CDR1 is DFQATT and CDR2 is SNEGSKA in the germline V gene (reference sequence). The CDR3 spans 17 residues. CDR3 region: CSAREGSQAGPNNEQFF. DNA for the CDR3: TGCAGTGCTAGAGAGGGTAGTCAGGCAGGACCAAACAATGAGCAGTTCTTC.

The V and J genes are TRBV28 and TRBJ2-7, with D unresolved. With 6 bases removed from V and 7 bases from J, the gap between germline ends came to 10 bases. This CDR3 is built from 11 residues. Germline loops: CDR1 MDHEN, CDR2 SYDVKM. The CDR3 reads CASSPRGEQYF. The CDR3 DNA reads TGTGCCAGCAGCCCGCGTGGGGAGCAGTACTTC.

On this clonotype: Given a much more abundant clone one base away, this may be a read error. The rearrangement joins TRBV6-5 to TRBJ1-1, with D unclear. Germline V lookup: CDR1 MNHEY, CDR2 SVGAGI. With 6 bases removed from V and 4 bases from J, the gap between germline ends came to 12 bases. The length of the CDR3 is 13 residues. The chain's CDR3 is CASRLQRSTEAFF. The DNA for the CDR3 is TGTGCCAGCAGACTACAGCGAAGCACTGAAGCTTTCTTT.

Turning to this clonotype: One end of the junction varies from germline; a read error may be responsible. V is TRBV11-2 and J is TRBJ1-1, with TRBD1 as a possible D gene (6 bases). This CDR3 is 15 amino acids long. Germline V gene data show CDR1 as SGHAT and CDR2 as FQNNGV. The CDR3 coding sequence is TGTGCCAGCAGCTCCGCTCGGGGGCTGGGCACTGAAGCTCTCTTT. Encoded protein: CASSSARGLGTEALF.

This clonotype was detected many times. The rearrangement uses TRBV12-3 or TRBV12-4 and TRBJ2-1; the D gene is possibly TRBD2 (6 bases). V lost 4 bases to trimming and J lost 5 bases, with 12 bases between them. CDR3 size: 14 residues. CDR3 nucleotide sequence: TGTGCCAGCAGTTATAAGGGAGGTGACAATGAGCAGTTCTTC. This translates into CASSYKGGDNEQFF.

This clonotype has a handful of counts. The chain joins TRBV25-1 to TRBJ2-7; 8 bases are shared with TRBD2. Trimming at V came to 5 bases and at J to 3 bases, leaving 9 bases not matched to a gene. The length of the CDR3 is 15 residues. CDR1 is MGHDK, CDR2 SYGVNS, per germline. DNA of the CDR3: TGTGCCAGCAGTTCCCTTAGCGGGAATCACTACGAGCAGTACTTC. It is translated as CASSSLSGNHYEQYF.

The chain links TRBV24-1 to TRBJ2-1; 12 bases are shared with TRBD2. The V and J ends lost 4 bases and 12 bases, in that order; junction bases with no gene match: 9. Germline values: CDR1 KGHDR, CDR2 SFDVKD. The CDR3 runs 15 residues. CDR3 sequence: CATSDGLAGWYVQFF. The CDR3 DNA follows: TGTGCCACCAGTGACGGACTAGCGGGATGGTATGTGCAGTTCTTC.

This clonotype was detected only once. Being one base from a much bigger clone, this may be a read error. The J gene is TRBJ2-1, the V gene TRBV11-2; the D is unclear. The CDR3 totals 16 residues. Germline-derived CDR1 and CDR2 are SGHAT and FQNNGV. V was trimmed by 2 bases and J by 0 bases, leaving 11 bases between them. Here the CDR3 reads CASSLFADGSYNEQFF. Written as DNA, the CDR3 is TGTGCCAGCAGCTTATTTGCCGACGGCTCCTACAATGAGCAGTTCTTC.

This clonotype was observed at least ten times. The genes are TRBV5-1 and TRBJ2-5; D is undetermined. Per germline, CDR1 SGHRS and CDR2 YFSETQ. The length of the CDR3 is 13 residues. V lost 0 bases, J lost 3 bases, and 6 bases lay in between. The CDR3 sequence: CASSLAVEETQYF. Written as DNA, the CDR3 is TGCGCCAGCAGCTTGGCGGTAGAAGAGACCCAGTACTTC.

The V gene is TRBV19, the J gene TRBJ2-2; a possible D gene is TRBD1 (6 bases). Per germline, CDR1 LNHDA and CDR2 SQIVND (reference sequence). Deletions cut 5 bases from V and 0 bases from J, with 10 bases between. This CDR3 region has 15 residues. The CDR3 bases are TGTGCCAGTAGTTCCGGGACATCGAACACCGGGGAGCTGTTTTTT. Residues: CASSSGTSNTGELFF.